A single sample gave rise to the 11 T cell receptor beta chains below, sequenced in a study of beta chain features in type 1 diabetes. The investigators reverse transcribed all of the isolated RNA, so they sequenced expressed TCRB transcripts. Method: immunoSEQ multiplex PCR; TCRdb's copy keeps in-frame clones and lacks some. The sample has around 500,000 clones, 25% to 35% seen once. What was sequenced was naive CD4+ T cells from blood. The receptors originated from a man between 18 and 35 years old in good health.

The rearrangement uses TRBV7-2 and TRBJ2-7; D is ambiguous. Germline V lookup: CDR1 SGHTA, CDR2 FQGNSA. The CDR3 loop spans 11 amino acids. The ends were cut back, 2 bases at V and 6 bases at J, with 5 bases in the middle. The CDR3 DNA reads as TGTGCCAGCAGCTTATTTTCCGAGCAGTACTTC. It yields the protein CASSLFSEQYF.

This clone has more than one count but fewer than ten. The chain is built from TRBV25-1 and TRBJ2-6; either TRBD1 or TRBD2 may supply D (5 bases each). The CDR3 extends over 15 amino acids. V was cut by 1 base and J by 2 bases, with 6 bases left in between. The germline V gene has CDR1 MGHDK and CDR2 SYGVNS. CDR3 coding DNA: TGTGCCAGCAGTGAATGGGACGCTGGGGCCAACGTCCTGACTTTC. Translating gives CASSEWDAGANVLTF. The full variable domain, its missing parts supplied by reference TRBV25-1 and TRBJ2-6, is EADIYQTPRYLVIGTGKKITLECSQTMGHDKMYWYQQDPGMELHLIHYSYGVNSTEKGDLSSESTVSRIRTEHFPLTLESARPSHTSQYLCASSEWDAGANVLTFGAGSRLTVL.

Points on this clone: Other DNA sequences in the same sample also yield this CDR3. The V and J genes are TRBV30 and TRBJ2-7; a possible D gene is TRBD1 (5 bases). V shed 3 bases and J shed 4 bases, with 10 bases lying between them. Germline CDR1 is GTSNPN and CDR2 is SVGIG (reference sequence). The CDR3 sequence is 12 residues long. In nucleotides, the CDR3 is TGTGCCTGGAGGGGGCAGATTTACGAGCAGTACTTC. It encodes CAWRGQIYEQYF.

Only one count was recorded for this clone. This rearrangement joins TRBV10-3 to TRBJ1-2; D unresolved. The germline V gene encodes CDR1 ENHRY and CDR2 SYGVKD. Trimming shortened V by 2 bases and J by 5 bases, and 15 bases separated the two germline ends. There are 15 residues in the CDR3. The CDR3 coding sequence is TGTGCCATCAGTGAGACTCGAGGAGAGCTATATGGCTACACCTTC. This gives the protein CAISETRGELYGYTF.

V and J are TRBV5-1 and TRBJ1-1, with D possibly TRBD1 on 6 matching bases. The CDR3 contains 15 residues. CDR1 and CDR2 (germline): SGHRS, YFSETQ. V lost 4 bases, J lost 0 bases, and 13 bases lay in between. The CDR3 is CASSPWTDMNTEAFF. The CDR3 DNA is TGCGCCAGCAGCCCATGGACAGACATGAACACTGAAGCTTTCTTT.

This clone was counted between two and nine times. The CDR3 here is CASSGPGQIETQYF. CDR3 nucleotides: TGTGCCAGCAGTGGCCCGGGACAGATAGAGACCCAGTACTTC. V and J are TRBV27 and TRBJ2-5; the match to TRBD1 covers 7 bases. The CDR3 is made up of 14 amino acids. V shed 5 bases, J shed 4 bases, and the junction held 7 bases outside the gene matches. Germline CDR1 MNHEY, CDR2 SMNVEV (reference sequence).

The J gene is TRBJ2-7, the V gene TRBV5-6; possibly TRBD1 for D (5 bases). Between the trimmed V and J ends, which lost 1 base and 6 bases, there was a span of 17 bases. This CDR3 has 15 amino acids. Germline V lookup: CDR1 SGHDT, CDR2 YYEEEE. CDR3 sequence reads: CASSLRPQVHGEQYF. The CDR3, as DNA: TGTGCCAGCAGCTTGAGGCCACAGGTCCACGGCGAGCAGTACTTC.

The chain employs TRBV19 and TRBJ2-7; TRBD2 matches 11 bases. This CDR3 is built from 14 residues. Germline-derived CDR1 and CDR2 are LNHDA and SQIVND (reference sequence). Unmatched junction bases numbered 7, after V lost 8 bases and J lost 4 bases. This CDR3 reads CASSRLAGMYEQYF. The CDR3 nucleotides read TGTGCCAGTTCAAGACTAGCGGGAATGTACGAGCAGTACTTC.

The chain combines TRBV7-3 with TRBJ2-7; a possible D gene is TRBD2 (6 bases). CDR3 length: 14 amino acids. The germline V gene has CDR1 SGHTA and CDR2 FQGTGA. V was pared by 4 bases and J by 5 bases, with 15 bases between. The CDR3 sequence: CASSSGWGGDEQYF. The CDR3 DNA reads as TGTGCCAGCAGCTCCGGTTGGGGAGGCGACGAGCAGTACTTC.

This chain joins TRBV7-9 and TRBJ2-6; 7 bases map to TRBD2. V dropped 4 bases and J dropped 4; count of bases not matched to a gene: 4. The germline V gene encodes CDR1 SEHNR and CDR2 FQNEAQ (reference sequence). The CDR3 has 15 residues. This CDR3 is CASSSGRLGANVLTF. The CDR3 DNA sequence: TGTGCCAGCAGCTCCGGGAGGCTGGGGGCCAACGTCCTGACTTTC.

V is TRBV7-2 and J is TRBJ2-1, with 10 bases identical to TRBD2. The CDR3 spans 15 residues. Trimming cost V 6 bases and J 2 bases; bases outside gene matches: 4. Germline CDR1 reads SGHTA; CDR2 reads FQGNSA. The CDR3 DNA sequence: TGTGCCAGCAGTCCCACTAGCGGGGCCTACAATGAGCAGTTCTTC. As protein: CASSPTSGAYNEQFF. Looking up the rest from reference TRBV7-2 and TRBJ2-1 gives the full variable domain: GAGVSQSPSNKVTEKGKDVELRCDPISGHTALYWYRQSLGQGLEFLIYFQGNSAPDKSGLPSDRFSAERTGGSVSTLTIQRTQQEDSAVYLCASSPTSGAYNEQFFGPGTRLTVL.